This T cell receptor (beta chain) was sequenced during a study of T cell responses to AZD1222 COVID-19 vaccine. Findings and caveats of the study: At baseline, just five or six AZD1222 recipients tested seropositive. Once two AZD1222 doses were given, Spike-specific TCR breadth and depth went up. Samples come after the peak T cell response, not at day 14.

Details on this clone: What it binds is not known.

TCRdb keeps only in-frame clones here, not all; method: immunoSEQ multiplex PCR. Altogether 150,000 or so clones are present, 80% to 90% being singletons, with the ten largest covering about 5%. Germline V gene lookup returns CDR1 MDHEN and CDR2 SYDVKM. V was shortened by 5 bases and J by 10 bases, with 12 bases between the two germline ends. CDR3 length: 13 residues. V usage is TRBV28 and J usage is TRBJ1-6; maybe TRBD1 (6 bases). This TCR was sampled from an adult in good health. The sample consisted of peripheral blood, taken on day 0 of AZD1222 vaccination. The CDR3 spells CASSRGGRSPLHF. The CDR3 DNA follows: TGTGCCAGCAGTCGCGGGGGGCGATCACCCCTCCACTTT.